The subject of this entry is one TCR beta chain. The data belong to a study of blood T cell repertoires in COVID-19. About the research overall: Samples representing acute and convalescent COVID-19 were sourced from the United States, Italy and Spain. PBMCs, B-cell-depleted T cells, or T cells were the source of the cDNA or gDNA that made up the material.

The CDR3 has 15 residues. CDR1 and CDR2 from the germline V gene are SEHNR and FQNEAQ (reference sequence). The ends lost 3 bases at V and 3 bases at J; junction bases unmatched: 5. Original handling: Reference gene primer amplification gave estimated nucleated cell counts. Clones were read by immunoSEQ multiplex PCR, and TCRdb kept only the in-frame ones, dropping some. V and J calls and clone size are as listed in that table; D and trimming were resolved from the DNA. The repertoire holds fewer than 300,000 clones, around 90% seen once, with 9% to 9.5% in the top ten. The chain has TRBV7-9 and TRBJ1-5; 7 nucleotides align to TRBD1. This clonotype was obtained from a man aged 18 to 35 with active or convalescent COVID-19. Source material: peripheral blood. The CDR3 is CASSLAGQLNQPQHF. The CDR3 coding sequence is TGTGCCAGCAGCTTGGCGGGACAGCTCAATCAGCCCCAGCATTTT.